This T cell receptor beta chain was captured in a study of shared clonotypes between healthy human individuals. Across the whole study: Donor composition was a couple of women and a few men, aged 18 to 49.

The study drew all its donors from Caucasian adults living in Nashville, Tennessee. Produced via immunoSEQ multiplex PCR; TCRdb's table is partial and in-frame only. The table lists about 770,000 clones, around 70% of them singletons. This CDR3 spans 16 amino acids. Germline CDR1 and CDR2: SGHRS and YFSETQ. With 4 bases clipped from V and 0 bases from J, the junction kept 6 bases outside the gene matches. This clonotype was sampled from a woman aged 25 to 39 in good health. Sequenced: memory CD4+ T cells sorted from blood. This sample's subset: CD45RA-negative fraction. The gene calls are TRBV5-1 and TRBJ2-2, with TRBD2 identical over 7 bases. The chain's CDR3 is CASSPGLDSNTGELFF. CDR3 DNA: TGCGCCAGCAGCCCCGGACTAGATTCGAACACCGGGGAGCTGTTTTTT.